These 21 T cell receptor beta chains were all obtained from the same sample, sequenced in a study of blood T cell repertoires in COVID-19. This table comes from immunoSEQ multiplex PCR, and its TCRdb copy is limited to in-frame clones, with some not included. The repertoire has about 190,000 clones, roughly nine tenths of them found once; the top ten carry about 26%. What was sequenced was PBMCs or T cells enriched from blood (not recorded which). Source of these receptors: a middle-aged woman in a cohort exposed to, infected with or recovered from COVID-19 (not recorded which).

The rearrangement uses TRBV9 and TRBJ1-1; tentatively, D is TRBD1 (6 bases). The CDR3 has 13 amino acids. CDR1 and CDR2 (germline): SGDLS, YYNGEE. Deletions cut 3 bases from V and 4 bases from J, with 10 bases between. Written as DNA, the CDR3 is TGTGCCAGCAGCGCCCAGGGGACCACTGAAGCTTTCTTT. Protein: CASSAQGTTEAFF.

This chain connects TRBV19 to TRBJ2-7, with D perhaps TRBD2 (6 bases). CDR3 length equals 12 residues. CDR1 is LNHDA, CDR2 SQIVND, per germline (reference sequence). Trimming removed 5 bases at V and 5 bases at J, with 10 bases between. The CDR3, as DNA: TGTGCCAGTAGTTCGACTAGAGACGAGCAGTACTTC. Translation gives CASSSTRDEQYF.

This clone occurred many times. The chain joins TRBV7-2 to TRBJ1-6; D ambiguous. The CDR3 sequence is 15 residues long. The V gene lost 7 bases and the J gene lost 8 bases, with 18 bases spanning the gap. Germline lookup yields CDR1 SGHTA and CDR2 FQGNSA. The CDR3, as DNA: TGTGCCAGCATCACACCGACTGTCCCGGATTCACCCCTCCACTTT. Translated: CASITPTVPDSPLHF.

The chain uses TRBV11-2 and TRBJ2-1, with TRBD2 identical over 12 bases. Trimming removed 5 bases from V and 7 bases from J; junction bases left unmatched: 9. The CDR3 spans 16 residues. Germline V gives CDR1 SGHAT, CDR2 FQNNGV. Here the CDR3 DNA reads TGTGCCAGCAGCATACCTAGCGGGAGGGTGTTGAATGAGCAGTTCTTC. Residues: CASSIPSGRVLNEQFF. Filled out from reference TRBV11-2 and TRBJ2-1, the complete variable domain reads EAGVAQSPRYKIIEKRQSVAFWCNPISGHATLYWYQQILGQGPKLLIQFQNNGVVDDSQLPKDRFSAERLKGVDSTLKIQPAKLEDSAVYLCASSIPSGRVLNEQFFGPGTRLTVL.

The chain joins TRBV14 to TRBJ2-7; 7 nucleotides match TRBD2. The CDR3 covers 14 residues. CDR1 SGHDN and CDR2 FVKESK come from the germline V gene. With V trimmed by 3 bases and J by 4 bases, 6 bases remained unmatched. The CDR3: CASSHTGRLYEQYF. CDR3 bases: TGTGCCAGCAGCCATACCGGGAGGTTGTACGAGCAGTACTTC. The full variable domain, with the rest looked up from reference TRBV14 and TRBJ2-7, is EAGVTQFPSHSVIEKGQTVTLRCDPISGHDNLYWYRRVMGKEIKFLLHFVKESKQDESGMPNNRFLAERTGGTYSTLKVQPAELEDSGVYFCASSHTGRLYEQYFGPGTRLTVT.

V usage is TRBV7-2 and J usage is TRBJ2-7; the match to TRBD2 covers 9 bases. V lost 4 bases, J lost 3 bases, and 7 bases stayed unmatched. Germline V lookup: CDR1 SGHTA, CDR2 FQGNSA. The CDR3 length is 15 residues. The CDR3 DNA is TGTGCCAGCAGCTCGGGACTAGCTCCCCACTACGAGCAGTACTTC. Amino acids: CASSSGLAPHYEQYF.

The chain carries TRBV27 and TRBJ2-7; 11 nucleotides align to TRBD2. CDR1 MNHEY and CDR2 SMNVEV come from the germline V gene (reference sequence). The V and J ends lost 3 bases and 3 bases, in that order; junction bases with no gene match: 1. This CDR3 is 14 amino acids long. The CDR3: CASSFGTSGYEQYF. CDR3 nucleotides: TGTGCCAGCAGTTTCGGGACTAGCGGCTACGAGCAGTACTTC.

The sample holds a few counts of this clone. The chain recombines TRBV12-3 or TRBV12-4 with TRBJ1-1; no firm D call. Trimming took 4 bases from V and 4 from J, leaving 4 bases between them. There are 11 residues in the CDR3. In DNA form, the CDR3 reads TGTGCCAGCAGTTACTCCACTGAAGCTTTCTTT. Encoded protein: CASSYSTEAFF.

The chain is built from TRBV2 and TRBJ1-1; 7 bases align to TRBD1. J lost 2 bases, V lost 4 bases, and 4 bases had no gene match. CDR1 and CDR2 (germline): SNHLY, FYNNEI. The CDR3 spans 14 residues. CDR3 in amino acids: CASSVYRGNTEAFF. Here the CDR3 DNA reads TGTGCCAGCAGTGTCTACAGGGGTAACACTGAAGCTTTCTTT.

The V and J genes are TRBV30 and TRBJ2-2, with TRBD2 as a possible D gene (6 bases). The CDR3 runs to 15 residues. Deletions cut 0 bases from V and 3 bases from J, with 11 bases between. Germline assignment: CDR1 GTSNPN and CDR2 SVGIG (reference sequence). The CDR3 coding sequence is TGTGCCTGGAGTGTGGGGCCGGGGGACACCGGGGAGCTGTTTTTT. Translated, it gives CAWSVGPGDTGELFF.

The chain carries TRBV6-5 and TRBJ2-5; D gene ambiguous. The CDR3 length is 12 residues. Germline loops: CDR1 MNHEY, CDR2 SVGAGI. The V end lost 2 bases, the J end lost 3 bases, and 4 bases lay between the germline ends. The CDR3 region is CASSYPKETQYF. CDR3 DNA sequence: TGTGCCAGCAGTTACCCCAAAGAGACCCAGTACTTC.

The rearrangement links TRBV4-2 to TRBJ1-5; 8 nucleotides line up with TRBD1. CDR1 is LGHNA and CDR2 is YNFKEQ in the germline V gene. The CDR3 length is 16 residues. The V segment lost 1 base and the J segment 3 bases; nucleotides outside the gene matches: 5. CDR3 sequence reads: CASSQGGTGYNQPQHF. In DNA, the CDR3 is TGTGCCAGCAGCCAAGGTGGGACAGGTTACAATCAGCCCCAGCATTTT.

The chain joins TRBV7-8 to TRBJ2-1; no firm D call. The germline gives CDR1 SGHVS, CDR2 FQNEAQ. V lost 3 bases and J lost 6, with 18 bases in between. The CDR3 length is 16 residues. The CDR3: CASSFTRYPRGNEQFF. CDR3 nucleotide sequence: TGTGCCAGCAGCTTTACCCGGTACCCCCGAGGCAATGAGCAGTTCTTC.

The chain employs TRBV19 and TRBJ1-1, with 8 bases identical to TRBD1. Per germline, CDR1 LNHDA and CDR2 SQIVND (reference sequence). This CDR3 region has 13 residues. J lost 5 bases, V lost 11 bases, and 10 bases had no gene match. As DNA, the CDR3 is TGTGCCGCTAGCAGGCAGGGGGCTACTGAAGCTTTCTTT. Protein: CAASRQGATEAFF.

The V and J genes are TRBV7-9 and TRBJ2-2, with D perhaps matching TRBD2 (7 bases). V shed 0 bases and J shed 2 bases, with 13 bases lying between them. The CDR3 extends over 17 amino acids. CDR1 is SEHNR and CDR2 is FQNEAQ in the germline V gene (reference sequence). CDR3 loop: CASSLAGGAANTGELFF. In DNA form, the CDR3 reads TGTGCCAGCAGCTTAGCTGGGGGGGCAGCAAACACCGGGGAGCTGTTTTTT.

The chain is built from TRBV7-9 and TRBJ1-2; D is unresolved. Germline V gene lookup returns CDR1 SEHNR and CDR2 FQNEAQ (reference sequence). Trimming took off 3 bases at V and 2 bases at J, with 7 bases between the two ends. The CDR3 extends over 13 amino acids. DNA of the CDR3: TGTGCCAGCAGCTTTGAGCGGAACTATGGCTACACCTTC. It translates to CASSFERNYGYTF.

The CDR3 DNA sequence: TGCGCCAGCAGCCACTCGCTAGCGGGGGCATACAATGAGCAGTTCTTC. This gives the protein CASSHSLAGAYNEQFF. The chain joins TRBV4-1 to TRBJ2-1; 10 bases map to TRBD2. V was clipped by 3 bases and J by 4 bases; unmatched bases: 6. The CDR3 extends over 16 amino acids. Germline loops: CDR1 MGHRA, CDR2 YSYEKL.

This clone was recorded once. The J gene is TRBJ1-1, the V gene TRBV19; 7 bases fit TRBD1. The V and J ends lost 4 bases and 3 bases, in that order; junction bases with no gene match: 5. The CDR3 covers 14 residues. Per the germline V gene, CDR1 is LNHDA and CDR2 is SQIVND (reference sequence). The CDR3 region is CASSTRQGDTEAFF. The CDR3 DNA reads TGTGCCAGTAGTACCCGACAGGGCGACACTGAAGCTTTCTTT.

This sequence joins TRBV7-8 and TRBJ1-4; 9 bases fit TRBD1. This CDR3 region has 16 residues. The J segment lost 5 bases and the V segment lost 6 bases, leaving 10 bases of the junction unmatched. The germline V gene encodes CDR1 SGHVS and CDR2 FQNEAQ. The chain's CDR3 is CASRPGTGFINEKLFF. In nucleotides, the CDR3 is TGTGCCAGCAGACCCGGGACAGGGTTTATAAATGAAAAACTGTTTTTT.

This chain links TRBV27 with TRBJ1-5; TRBD1 agrees at 7 bases. With 2 bases clipped from V and 0 bases from J, the junction kept 7 bases outside the gene matches. Germline V gene data show CDR1 as MNHEY and CDR2 as SMNVEV (reference sequence). The CDR3 consists of 17 residues. As DNA, the CDR3 is TGTGCCAGCAGTTTAATAGGGACAGACTATAGCAATCAGCCCCAGCATTTT. The encoded protein is CASSLIGTDYSNQPQHF.

This chain joins TRBV5-1 and TRBJ2-3, with 9 bases matching TRBD2. The CDR3 has 15 amino acids. V lost 4 bases to trimming and J lost 6 bases; unmatched junction nucleotides: 9. Germline values: CDR1 SGHRS, CDR2 YFSETQ. CDR3 nucleotide sequence: TGCGCCAGCAGCGACCGCGGGGGGGGCATCGATACGCAGTATTTT. This translates into CASSDRGGGIDTQYF. Variable domain in full (rest from reference TRBV5-1 and TRBJ2-3): KAGVTQTPRYLIKTRGQQVTLSCSPISGHRSVSWYQQTPGQGLQFLFEYFSETQRNKGNFPGRFSGRQFSNSRSEMNVSTLELGDSALYLCASSDRGGGIDTQYFGPGTRLTVL.